The 24 T cell receptor beta chains below were found in one sample sequenced in a study of T cell repertoires in ileal Crohn's disease. TCRdb keeps only in-frame clones here, not all; method: immunoSEQ multiplex PCR. In the table there are 4,100 or so clones, less than 85% of which are singletons. Time point described: neoterminal ileum biopsy at postoperative endoscopy, about 6 months after surgery. The sample taken for sequencing was ileal tissue. The receptors come from an adult with Crohn's disease.

The CDR3 region has the DNA TGTGCCAGCAGCTTAGATACAGGGACAGATACGCAGTATTTT. Translation: CASSLDTGTDTQYF. This chain connects TRBV11-2 to TRBJ2-3, with a tentative D call TRBD1 (6 bases). The CDR3 contains 14 residues. In germline, CDR1 is SGHAT, CDR2 FQNNGV. Trimming stripped 0 bases from V and 3 bases from J, with 7 bases between.

The CDR3, as DNA: TGTGCCAGCAGCCATGGACAGGGTGGACAGCCCCAGCATTTT. Encoded protein: CASSHGQGGQPQHF. The chain joins TRBV6-6 to TRBJ1-5; TRBD1 matches at 8 bases. CDR1 MNHNY and CDR2 SVGAGI come from the germline V gene (reference sequence). V dropped 6 bases and J dropped 7; count of bases not matched to a gene: 8. This CDR3 contains 14 residues.

The gene calls are TRBV6-1 and TRBJ2-4, with 7 bases aligning to TRBD2. Unmatched junction bases numbered 8, after V lost 8 bases and J lost 1 base. The V gene's germline CDR1 is MNHNS and CDR2 SASEGT. There are 15 residues in the CDR3. The CDR3 loop is CASGVKAGAKNIQYF. Written as DNA, the CDR3 is TGTGCCAGCGGGGTGAAAGCGGGGGCCAAAAACATTCAGTACTTC.

The rearrangement joins TRBV27 to TRBJ1-6; TRBD1 might be the D (6 bases). The CDR3 totals 15 residues. Germline lookup yields CDR1 MNHEY and CDR2 SMNVEV (reference sequence). The germline V and J ends were trimmed by 6 bases and 5 bases, with 14 bases remaining between them. The DNA for the CDR3 is TGTGCCAGCAGCTCTGGGACAAGGAATAATTCACCCCTCCACTTT. Translation: CASSSGTRNNSPLHF.

The chain recombines TRBV19 with TRBJ2-5; 7 bases fit TRBD1. TRBJ2-7 matches the DNA end more closely, so the J call is doubtful. The CDR3 length is 15 residues. Germline V lookup: CDR1 LNHDA, CDR2 SQIVND (reference sequence). Here the CDR3 DNA reads TGTGCCAGTAGTGCCCTCCGGGACAGTTCCTACGAGCAGTACTTC. It is translated as CASSALRDSSYEQYF.

This clone was picked up one time. The chain carries TRBV19 and TRBJ1-1; D possibly corresponds to TRBD1 (6 bases). This CDR3 spans 16 amino acids. CDR1 LNHDA and CDR2 SQIVND come from the germline V gene (reference sequence). The ends were cut back, 7 bases at V and 0 bases at J, with 18 bases in the middle. The CDR3 loop is CASTPVGARLNTEAFF. The CDR3 DNA reads TGTGCCAGTACCCCGGTGGGGGCGCGTTTGAACACTGAAGCTTTCTTT.

In nucleotides, the CDR3 is TGTGCCAGCAGGGATACAGGGACCGGGGAGCTGTTTTTT. This codes for CASRDTGTGELFF. V usage is TRBV25-1 and J usage is TRBJ2-2; D might be TRBD1 (6 bases). The germline gives CDR1 MGHDK, CDR2 SYGVNS. The V end lost 6 bases, the J end lost 5 bases, and 10 bases lay between the germline ends. The CDR3 loop spans 13 amino acids.

The genes are TRBV7-9 and TRBJ2-7, with D possibly matching TRBD1 (5 bases). The length of the CDR3 is 13 residues. Germline CDR1 is SEHNR and CDR2 is FQNEAQ (reference sequence). Trimming shortened V by 4 bases and J by 2 bases, and 9 bases separated the two germline ends. CDR3 in amino acids: CASSSGMTYEQYF. The DNA for the CDR3 is TGTGCCAGCAGCTCAGGGATGACCTACGAGCAGTACTTC.

V and J are TRBV2 and TRBJ1-1, with unresolved D. The length of the CDR3 is 13 residues. Germline values: CDR1 SNHLY, CDR2 FYNNEI. V gave up 4 bases and J gave up 0 bases, with 6 bases separating them. CDR3: CASSGRLNTEAFF. CDR3 sequence (DNA): TGTGCCAGCAGTGGGCGGCTGAACACTGAAGCTTTCTTT.

This chain connects TRBV28 to TRBJ1-6; perhaps TRBD1 as D (5 bases). Germline V gives CDR1 MDHEN, CDR2 SYDVKM. The CDR3 extends over 14 amino acids. V was clipped by 2 bases and J by 7 bases, with 9 bases between them. CDR3 DNA sequence: TGTGCCAGCAGTTTAGGACATTCGAATTCACCCCTCCACTTT. This encodes CASSLGHSNSPLHF.

The sample holds one count of this clone. The V and J genes are TRBV4-1 and TRBJ2-3, with TRBD1 identical over 7 bases. Per germline, CDR1 MGHRA and CDR2 YSYEKL. The trim removed 1 base at V and 6 bases at J, leaving 7 bases unmatched. There are 15 residues in the CDR3. CDR3 protein: CASSQGGTVFDTQYF. Here the CDR3 DNA reads TGCGCCAGCAGCCAAGGAGGGACAGTCTTTGATACGCAGTATTTT.

This chain links TRBV7-2 with TRBJ1-5; D ambiguous. The germline V gene encodes CDR1 SGHTA and CDR2 FQGNSA. This CDR3 contains 13 residues. V lost 5 bases to trimming and J lost 3 bases, with 8 bases between them. The CDR3 DNA sequence: TGTGCCAGCAGCGAGGAACTCAATCAGCCCCAGCATTTT. This codes for CASSEELNQPQHF. The full variable domain, completed using reference TRBV7-2 and TRBJ1-5, is GAGVSQSPSNKVTEKGKDVELRCDPISGHTALYWYRQSLGQGLEFLIYFQGNSAPDKSGLPSDRFSAERTGGSVSTLTIQRTQQEDSAVYLCASSEELNQPQHFGDGTRLSIL.

Comment on this clone: Other DNA sequences in the sample encode the same CDR3. The chain uses TRBV14 and TRBJ2-7; maybe TRBD1 (6 bases). The germline V gene encodes CDR1 SGHDN and CDR2 FVKESK. This CDR3 contains 15 residues. V lost 1 base and J 6 bases, leaving 16 bases between the germline ends. The CDR3 region has the DNA TGTGCCAGCAGCCAAGCTTGGGGCCCCAGGGGCGAGCAGTACTTC. Protein product: CASSQAWGPRGEQYF. The full variable domain, its missing parts supplied by reference TRBV14 and TRBJ2-7, is EAGVTQFPSHSVIEKGQTVTLRCDPISGHDNLYWYRRVMGKEIKFLLHFVKESKQDESGMPNNRFLAERTGGTYSTLKVQPAELEDSGVYFCASSQAWGPRGEQYFGPGTRLTVT.

The chain employs TRBV10-3 and TRBJ2-2; a possible D gene is TRBD2 (6 bases). Looked up from germline, CDR1 is ENHRY and CDR2 is SYGVKD. This CDR3 is 17 amino acids long. V shed 0 bases and J shed 1 base, with 12 bases lying between them. The CDR3 here is CAISESEIAVNTGELFF. For the CDR3, the DNA is TGTGCCATCAGTGAGTCGGAAATAGCGGTGAACACCGGGGAGCTGTTTTTT.

The V gene is TRBV29-1, the J gene TRBJ2-3, with 14 bases fitting TRBD2. The CDR3 consists of 15 residues. CDR1 SQVTM and CDR2 ANQGSEA come from the germline V gene. With V trimmed by 6 bases and J by 2 bases, 4 bases remained unmatched. The chain's CDR3 is CSVGTSGGYTDTQYF. CDR3 nucleotide sequence: TGCAGCGTGGGGACTAGCGGGGGATACACAGATACGCAGTATTTT.

The chain employs TRBV27 and TRBJ1-5; 7 bases fit TRBD1. Trimming at V came to 5 bases and at J to 1 base, leaving 2 bases not matched to a gene. The CDR3 has 14 amino acids. The germline gives CDR1 MNHEY, CDR2 SMNVEV (reference sequence). Written as DNA, the CDR3 is TGTGCCAGCAGTGTACAGGGGAGCAATCAGCCCCAGCATTTT. This encodes CASSVQGSNQPQHF.

This chain connects TRBV7-2 to TRBJ1-6; 8 nucleotides agree with TRBD1. Germline V gene sequence: CDR1 SGHTA, CDR2 FQGNSA. There are 15 residues in the CDR3. V was clipped by 5 bases and J by 10 bases; unmatched bases: 10. CDR3 coding DNA: TGTGCCAGCAGCGCCAACAGGGGGTCTGGCTCACCCCTCCACTTT. Its protein is CASSANRGSGSPLHF.

This clone came up once. This rearrangement joins TRBV18 to TRBJ2-1; perhaps TRBD1 as D (6 bases). The CDR3 is made up of 14 amino acids. Germline CDR1 KGHSH, CDR2 LQKENI. The ends were cut back, 0 bases at V and 6 bases at J, with 9 bases in the middle. The chain's CDR3 is CASSPPWDTNEQFF. Written as DNA, the CDR3 is TGTGCCAGCTCACCACCGTGGGACACCAATGAGCAGTTCTTC.

This chain links TRBV14 with TRBJ2-6; the D gene is possibly TRBD2 (5 bases). Germline V gene lookup returns CDR1 SGHDN and CDR2 FVKESK. With 1 base removed from V and 0 bases from J, the gap between germline ends came to 19 bases. This CDR3 contains 20 residues. CDR3 in DNA: TGTGCCAGCAGCCAAGTGGGAGCAACCATACTCCGCTCTGGGGCCAACGTCCTGACTTTC. Translating gives CASSQVGATILRSGANVLTF.

The V and J genes are TRBV10-2 and TRBJ2-5; D is unresolved. This CDR3 contains 13 residues. V shed 1 base and J shed 0 bases, with 3 bases lying between them. The germline V gene has CDR1 WSHSY and CDR2 SAAADI. CDR3 region: CASSEYYQETQYF. The CDR3, as DNA: TGCGCCAGCAGTGAGTACTACCAAGAGACCCAGTACTTC.

J is TRBJ1-2 and V is TRBV29-1, with D possibly TRBD1 on 5 matching bases. The CDR3 is 12 amino acids. V shed 3 bases and J shed 2 bases, with 7 bases lying between them. Germline CDR1 is SQVTM and CDR2 is ANQGSEA. This CDR3 is CSVESGNYGYTF. The DNA of the CDR3 is TGCAGCGTTGAGTCAGGGAACTATGGCTACACCTTC.

This chain links TRBV30 with TRBJ1-1, with D possibly TRBD1 on 6 matching bases. Germline assignment: CDR1 GTSNPN and CDR2 SVGIG (reference sequence). V lost 4 bases to trimming and J lost 11 bases, with 23 bases between them. The CDR3 extends over 14 amino acids. The CDR3 DNA reads as TGTGCCTGGAACCCCAGAGGGTCAGGGGTGGGGGCTTTCTTT. This sequence encodes CAWNPRGSGVGAFF.

The chain couples TRBV2 to TRBJ1-1, with D unresolved. The CDR3 consists of 12 residues. V was pared by 4 bases and J by 4 bases, with 7 bases between. Germline loops: CDR1 SNHLY, CDR2 FYNNEI. DNA of the CDR3: TGTGCCAGCAGTGTTAGGAGCACTGAAGCTTTCTTT. Translated: CASSVRSTEAFF.

This clone was seen once. The chain uses TRBV7-2 and TRBJ2-7; 7 nucleotides align to TRBD2. This CDR3 contains 15 residues. V dropped 4 bases and J dropped 6; count of bases not matched to a gene: 12. CDR1 and CDR2 from the germline V gene are SGHTA and FQGNSA. The CDR3 nucleotides are TGTGCCAGCAGCTATTTGCGGGGGACTGGCAGCGAGCAGTACTTC. Its translation: CASSYLRGTGSEQYF.